This T cell receptor beta chain was profiled in a study of blood T cell repertoires in COVID-19. The overall study: Acute-phase and convalescent COVID-19 samples originated in the United States, Italy and Spain. In each case, the material was cDNA or gDNA derived from T cells, B-cell-depleted T cells, or PBMCs.

Data came from immunoSEQ multiplex PCR; TCRdb stores just in-frame clones and leaves some out. The repertoire has fewer than 75,000 clones, more than 70% of them found once; the top ten carry 3.5% to 4%. Sequencing was performed on peripheral blood. The clonotype comes from a man between 65 and 85 years old with acute or convalescent COVID-19.

CDR3 bases: TGTGCCAGCAGTTACGGAGGGACGGTGGAGCAGTACTTC. This gives the protein CASSYGGTVEQYF. This chain joins TRBV12-3 or TRBV12-4 and TRBJ2-7, with D perhaps matching TRBD2 (6 bases). The CDR3 covers 13 residues. V lost 4 bases and J lost 7, with 14 bases in between.